The TCR beta chain under discussion was sequenced for a study of patients and donors after allogeneic stem cell transplantation. TCRdb reprocessed the RT-PCR reads with MiXCR, giving one entry per CDR3 protein. The sample carries about 110,000 distinct CDR3 sequences, roughly 35% recorded once. V was clipped by 0 bases and J by 0 bases; unmatched bases: 5. The length of the CDR3 is 16 residues. Looked up from germline, CDR1 is SGHRS and CDR2 is YFSETQ. This clonotype has more than one count but fewer than ten. The chain carries TRBV5-1 and TRBJ1-1; the match to TRBD1 covers 7 bases. Sequencing input: blood, either unsorted or a sorted T cell fraction (not recorded which). This clonotype was obtained from a human donor who was either an allogeneic HSCT recipient or a stem cell or donor lymphocyte infusion donor (not recorded which). It is not recorded whose cells these are; they may come from a transplant donor. CDR3 bases: TGCGCCAGCAGCTTGGAAGGGGGCGCCTTGAACACTGAAGCTTTCTTT. Its translation is CASSLEGGALNTEAFF. The full variable domain, in which reference TRBV5-1 and TRBJ1-1 provide the parts outside the CDR3, is KAGVTQTPRYLIKTRGQQVTLSCSPISGHRSVSWYQQTPGQGLQFLFEYFSETQRNKGNFPGRFSGRQFSNSRSEMNVSTLELGDSALYLCASSLEGGALNTEAFFGQGTRLTVV.